The present T cell receptor beta chain was sequenced within a study of T cell responses to AZD1222 COVID-19 vaccine. General observations from the study: A rise in Spike-specific TCR breadth and depth followed two AZD1222 doses. Most donors were white British, females outnumbered males, and clonal diversity was possibly underestimated. CD4 TCRs covered the whole spike, strongest at regions 160-218 and 743-854.

Some second doses came at about 4 weeks and others at about 12 weeks; these were pooled. CDR1 SGHTA and CDR2 FQGNSA come from the germline V gene. The CDR3 has 13 residues. The V gene lost 5 bases and the J gene lost 4 bases, with 8 bases spanning the gap. This clone was counted once. Antigen unknown. Clones were read by immunoSEQ multiplex PCR, and TCRdb kept only the in-frame ones, dropping some. The sample has over 150,000 clones; approximately 88% are singletons. This sample comprised peripheral blood, obtained 28 days after the second AZD1222 dose. This sequence was found in an adult who received the AZD1222 COVID-19 vaccine. The chain is built from TRBV7-2 and TRBJ2-2; D gene unclear. CDR3 nucleotides: TGTGCCAGCAGCCCCGGACCCACCGGGGAGCTGTTTTTT. Its translation is CASSPGPTGELFF.